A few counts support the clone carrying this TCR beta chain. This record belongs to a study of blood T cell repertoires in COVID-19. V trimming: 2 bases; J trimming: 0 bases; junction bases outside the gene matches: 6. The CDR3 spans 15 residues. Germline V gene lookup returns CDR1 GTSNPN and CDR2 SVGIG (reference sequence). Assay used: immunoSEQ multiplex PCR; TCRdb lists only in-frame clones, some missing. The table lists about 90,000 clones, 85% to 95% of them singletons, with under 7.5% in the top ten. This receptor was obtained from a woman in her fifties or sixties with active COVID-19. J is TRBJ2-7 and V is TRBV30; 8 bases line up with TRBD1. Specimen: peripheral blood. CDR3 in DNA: TGTGCCTGGAGTCTGTGGGGGACAGGCTCCTACGAGCAGTACTTC. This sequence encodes CAWSLWGTGSYEQYF.